This TCR beta chain was sequenced for a study of long-term antiretroviral therapy in people with HIV. With survey level as its setting, the immunoSEQ assay was v3.0. The protocol was immunoSEQ multiplex PCR, while the TCRdb copy is restricted to in-frame clones and leaves out a portion. Found here are more than 25,000 clones, roughly 79% of them singletons; the top ten hold approximately 12%. About this clone: Antigen unknown.

Whole-study findings and limits: The study lacked data on ART adherence, viral resistance or therapy changes. Diversity rose after ART but stayed below transplant donor controls.

V lost 5 bases and J lost 3, with 8 bases in between. The length of the CDR3 is 12 residues. Germline CDR1 reads MDHEN; CDR2 reads SYDVKM. V usage is TRBV28 and J usage is TRBJ2-7; D gene ambiguous. The receptor was isolated from a man aged 25 to 45 with HIV. The material was unsorted PBMCs, obtained 2.1 years after starting antiretroviral therapy. The CDR3 DNA reads as TGTGCCAGCAGTCTTAAGATCTACGAGCAGTACTTC. It specifies CASSLKIYEQYF.